This is a list of T cell receptor beta chains from one sample in a study of blood T cell repertoires in COVID-19. Sequencing was performed with immunoSEQ multiplex PCR; in TCRdb, only in-frame clones are kept and a portion is missing. Of more than 85,000 clones listed, 70% to 90% are singletons. Sequenced material: peripheral blood. These TCRs come from a human donor in a cohort sampled during active COVID-19. Each CDR3 is given with its conserved first and last residue. A D gene is named only where the DNA matches it firmly. Size is stated for part of the rows, as once, few or many counts, or as a class when the clone is expanded.

D gene | J gene | clone size | V gene | CDR3 length | CDR3 DNA | CDR3 protein
- | TRBJ1-1 | - | TRBV5-5 | 16 | TGTGCCAGCAGCTTGGGTAGTTCCCCCCTGAACACTGAAGCTTTCTTT | CASSLGSSPLNTEAFF
- | TRBJ2-7 | - | TRBV7-2 | 14 | TGTGCCAGCAGCTTAGGCGTCGGCTCCTACGAGCAGTACTTC | CASSLGVGSYEQYF
- | TRBJ1-1 | - | TRBV6-6 | 17 | TGTGCCAGCAGTCGGAAGATCTCAGGGTTTATGAACACTGAAGCTTTCTTT | CASSRKISGFMNTEAFF
- | TRBJ2-1 | few | TRBV11-3 | 12 | TGTGCCAGCAGCTTAGATGAGGATGAGCAGTTCTTC | CASSLDEDEQFF
- | TRBJ2-7 | - | TRBV19 | 15 | TGTGCCAGTGGGACCGAACACTCAGGGGTCTACGAGCAGTACTTC | CASGTEHSGVYEQYF
TRBD1 | TRBJ2-2 | - | TRBV7-7 | 17 | TGTGCTAGCAGCTTTTCCGAAAGGACAGGTCGTACCGGGGAGCTGTTTTTT | CASSFSERTGRTGELFF
- | TRBJ1-2 | - | TRBV6-5 | 13 | TGTGCCAGCAGTCGGCAAGAGGACTATGGCTACACCTTC | CASSRQEDYGYTF
TRBD2 | TRBJ2-7 | - | TRBV4-3 | 15 | TGCGCCAGCAGCCCCGGACTAGCGGGAGGCTACGAGCAGTACTTC | CASSPGLAGGYEQYF
- | TRBJ2-2 | - | TRBV4-1 | 17 | TGCGCCAGCAGCCAAGATAGGACAAGGGGATACACCGGGGAGCTGTTTTTT | CASSQDRTRGYTGELFF
TRBD2 | TRBJ2-7 | - | TRBV6-2/TRBV6-3 | 13 | TGTGCCAGCAGTTTGGCGGGAGGGTACGAGCAGTACTTC | CASSLAGGYEQYF
- | TRBJ2-7 | - | TRBV18 | 12 | TGTGCCAGCTCAACACTTTTGGAGGAGCAGTACTTC | CASSTLLEEQYF
- | TRBJ1-1 | - | TRBV23-1 | 14 | TGCGCCAGCAGTCATCAGGGGTCCTACACTGAAGCTTTCTTT | CASSHQGSYTEAFF
TRBD1 | TRBJ1-2 | - | TRBV28 | 14 | TGTGCCAGCAGCATGGGACAGGGGGCTCTCGGCTACACCTTC | CASSMGQGALGYTF
TRBD2 | TRBJ2-1 | - | TRBV3-1/TRBV3-2 | 21 | TGTGCCAGCAGCCAAGTTTTAGATAGTGGGCGGGAGCCCTCCGTTTTGAATGAGCAGTTCTTC | CASSQVLDSGREPSVLNEQFF
TRBD1 | TRBJ2-1 | - | TRBV29-1 | 15 | TGCAGCGTTCCCCTCCGGGACAGGGGGTTAAATGAGCAGTTCTTC | CSVPLRDRGLNEQFF
TRBD2 | TRBJ2-5 | - | TRBV3-1/TRBV3-2 | 17 | TGTGCCAGCAGCCAAGAGAAAGTAGCGGGGGCCCAAGAGACCCAGTACTTC | CASSQEKVAGAQETQYF
- | TRBJ1-1 | once | TRBV5-1 | 14 | TGCGCCAGCAGCTTGGACAGGCCGGACACTGAAGCTTTCTTT | CASSLDRPDTEAFF
- | TRBJ1-5 | - | TRBV30 | 15 | TGTGCCTGGAGTGTATTGCCAGGAACAAATCAGCCCCAGCATTTT | CAWSVLPGTNQPQHF
- | TRBJ2-5 | - | TRBV5-1 | 14 | TGCGCCAGCAGCCCGCCCCAGGGTTTCGAGACCCAGTACTTC | CASSPPQGFETQYF
- | TRBJ1-1 | once | TRBV3-1/TRBV3-2 | 14 | TGTGCCAGCAGCCCGAACCGAGGGGGCACTGAAGCTTTCTTT | CASSPNRGGTEAFF
- | TRBJ1-1 | - | TRBV5-5 | 14 | TGTGCCAGCAGCTTGACAGCCTTGAACACTGAAGCTTTCTTT | CASSLTALNTEAFF
- | TRBJ1-1 | - | TRBV30 | 13 | TGTGCCTGGAGTGTACCCCAACTGATAGAAGCTTTCTTT | CAWSVPQLIEAFF
TRBD1 | TRBJ2-2 | - | TRBV10-3 | 14 | TGTGCCATCACCGGGACAGGGGATACCGGGGAGCTGTTTTTT | CAITGTGDTGELFF
- | TRBJ1-2 | - | TRBV10-3 | 16 | TGTGCCATCAGTGAGCTGGCAGTCCCATCTAACTATGGCTACACCTTC | CAISELAVPSNYGYTF
TRBD1 | TRBJ2-1 | - | TRBV24-1 | 15 | TGTGCCACCAGCCGACCGGGACAGGGTCTGAATGAGCAGTTCTTC | CATSRPGQGLNEQFF
TRBD1 | TRBJ1-5 | - | TRBV7-2 | 16 | TGTGCCAGCAGCTTACTCGGAGACAGGGGGAATCAGCCCCAGCATTTT | CASSLLGDRGNQPQHF
TRBD2 | TRBJ2-2 | - | TRBV9 | 17 | TGTGCCAGCAGCCACTTACTAGCGGGAACGAACACCGGGGAGCTGTTTTTT | CASSHLLAGTNTGELFF
- | TRBJ1-3 | - | TRBV28 | 16 | TGTGCCAGCAGCGAAAAAACAGGTCCCTCTGGAAACACCATATATTTT | CASSEKTGPSGNTIYF
- | TRBJ2-5 | once | TRBV27 | 14 | TGTGCCAGCAGTTTATCGGGGGCTGGGGAGACCCAGTACTTC | CASSLSGAGETQYF
TRBD1 | TRBJ1-2 | - | TRBV19 | 16 | TGTGCCAGCGTCCGGGACAGGAGCCTCACTAACTATGGCTACACCTTC | CASVRDRSLTNYGYTF
- | TRBJ2-1 | - | TRBV5-1 | 16 | TGCGCCAGCAGCTTGACGCGGGGAGGCTCCTACAATGAGCAGTTCTTC | CASSLTRGGSYNEQFF
- | TRBJ2-1 | - | TRBV28 | 13 | TGTGCCAGCAGGAAAGGAGGGCGGAATGAGCAGTTCTTC | CASRKGGRNEQFF
- | TRBJ1-6 | - | TRBV19 | 14 | TGTGCCAGTAGCTCGACCCGGGGGGATTCACCCCTCCACTTT | CASSSTRGDSPLHF
TRBD1 | TRBJ1-5 | - | TRBV19 | 15 | TGTGCCAGTAGTATAAGGGCAGGGGGCGATCAGCCCCAGCATTTT | CASSIRAGGDQPQHF
TRBD2 | TRBJ2-7 | - | TRBV18 | 16 | TGTGCCAGCTCACCAGGGACTAGCGCCAATCGGGGGGAGCAGTACTTC | CASSPGTSANRGEQYF
- | TRBJ1-2 | once | TRBV25-1 | 14 | TGTGCCAGCAGTGACACTGCCGTCAACTATGGCTACACCTTC | CASSDTAVNYGYTF
- | TRBJ2-7 | - | TRBV5-1 | 15 | TGCGCCAGCAGCTCCCATACAGGGAGAGGGGTCGAGCAGTACTTC | CASSSHTGRGVEQYF
TRBD2 | TRBJ2-1 | - | TRBV6-2/TRBV6-3 | 18 | TGTGCCAGCAGTTACCCCCTCACCGGACTAGCGGGAGGGCATGAGCAGTTCTTC | CASSYPLTGLAGGHEQFF
TRBD2 | TRBJ2-5 | - | TRBV5-8 | 17 | TGTGCCAGCAGCCTCGGCCCCCTTAGCGGGGGGAGGGAGACCCAGTACTTC | CASSLGPLSGGRETQYF
TRBD1 | TRBJ2-7 | - | TRBV6-5 | 15 | TGTGCCAGCAGTTACTCGGGGACAGGGGGCTACGAGCAGTACTTC | CASSYSGTGGYEQYF
TRBD1 | TRBJ1-5 | once | TRBV28 | 16 | TGTGCCAGCAGTCAGGGACAGGGCACAGCTTCTCAGCCCCAGCATTTT | CASSQGQGTASQPQHF
TRBD1 | TRBJ2-6 | once | TRBV2 | 20 | TGTGCCAGCTTAGCTAAACTTAATAAGCAAGGGGGCCGGGGGGCCAACGTCCTGACTTTC | CASLAKLNKQGGRGANVLTF
- | TRBJ1-5 | - | TRBV6-1 | 14 | TGTGCCAGCAGTGAAAGGACTCCTAACCAGCCCCAGCATTTT | CASSERTPNQPQHF
- | TRBJ1-2 | - | TRBV5-8 | 15 | TGTGCCAGCAGCTTGTGGTTACAAACTAACTATGGCTACACCTTC | CASSLWLQTNYGYTF
- | TRBJ1-4 | - | TRBV5-4 | 14 | TGTGCCAGCAGCCTCGACACCTCACGGGAAAAACTGTTTTTT | CASSLDTSREKLFF
- | TRBJ2-1 | - | TRBV2 | 14 | TGTGCCAGCAGTGAAGAGCTAGTCCTTCGCGAGCAGTTCTTC | CASSEELVLREQFF
- | TRBJ1-6 | - | TRBV11-3 | 14 | TGTGCCAGCAGCTTTTCAGGCTATAATTCACCCCTCCACTTT | CASSFSGYNSPLHF
- | TRBJ2-3 | - | TRBV3-1/TRBV3-2 | 15 | TGTGCCAGCAGCCAACTGGAAGCGGGCACAGATACGCAGTATTTT | CASSQLEAGTDTQYF
- | TRBJ1-1 | - | TRBV30 | 13 | TGTGCCTGGAGTCCCCAGGGGAACCGTGAAGCTTTCTTT | CAWSPQGNREAFF
TRBD1 | TRBJ1-2 | - | TRBV6-5 | 16 | TGTGCCAGCAGTTCCGACCGGACAGGGAGTGCTTATGGCTACACCTTC | CASSSDRTGSAYGYTF
- | TRBJ2-7 | - | TRBV6-5 | 14 | TGTGCCAGCAGTTCCCCGACTAGAGGGTACGAGCAGTACTTC | CASSSPTRGYEQYF
TRBD1 | TRBJ2-7 | - | TRBV6-2/TRBV6-3 | 15 | TGTGCCAGCAGTTCCACCATGCTACAGGGGAACGAGCAGTACTTC | CASSSTMLQGNEQYF
TRBD1 | TRBJ2-5 | once | TRBV7-6 | 15 | TGTGCCAGCAGCCAAGGGACAGGGCAGCAAGAGACCCAGTACTTC | CASSQGTGQQETQYF
TRBD2 | TRBJ2-1 | few | TRBV6-2/TRBV6-3 | 19 | TGTGCCAGCAGTTACGAAATGGAGACTAGCGGGAGATCCTACAATGAGCAGTTCTTC | CASSYEMETSGRSYNEQFF
- | TRBJ1-2 | - | TRBV3-1/TRBV3-2 | 17 | TGTGCCAGCAGCCAAGCCCCGGCTGGACAAGCTAACTATGGCTACACCTTC | CASSQAPAGQANYGYTF